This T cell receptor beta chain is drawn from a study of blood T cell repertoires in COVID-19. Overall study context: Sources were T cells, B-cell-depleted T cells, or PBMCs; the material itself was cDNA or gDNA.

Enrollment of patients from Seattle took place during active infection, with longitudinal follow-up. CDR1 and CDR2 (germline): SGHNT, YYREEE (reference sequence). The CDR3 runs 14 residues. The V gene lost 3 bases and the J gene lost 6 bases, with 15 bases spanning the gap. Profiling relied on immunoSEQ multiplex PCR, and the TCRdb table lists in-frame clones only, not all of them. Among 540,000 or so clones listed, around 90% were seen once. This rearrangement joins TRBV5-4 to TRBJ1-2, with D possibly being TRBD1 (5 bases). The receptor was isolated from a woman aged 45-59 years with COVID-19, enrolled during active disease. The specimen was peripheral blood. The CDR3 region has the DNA TGTGCCAGCAGCTCCAAACAGGTACTCCATGGCTACACCTTC. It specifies CASSSKQVLHGYTF. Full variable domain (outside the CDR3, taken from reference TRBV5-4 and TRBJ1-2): ETGVTQSPTHLIKTRGQQVTLRCSSQSGHNTVSWYQQALGQGPQFIFQYYREEENGRGNFPPRFSGLQFPNYSSELNVNALELDDSALYLCASSSKQVLHGYTFGSGTRLTVV.